This T cell receptor (beta chain) came from a study of blood T cell repertoires in COVID-19. Sequenced by immunoSEQ multiplex PCR; TCRdb stores in-frame clones only, minus some. The table shows around 21,000 clones, with roughly 87% occurring only once. The sample holds a few counts of this clone. Germline V gives CDR1 SEHNR, CDR2 FQNEAQ (reference sequence). The CDR3 consists of 15 residues. V was clipped by 3 bases and J by 8 bases, with 17 bases between them. This chain connects TRBV7-9 to TRBJ2-1; possible D gene TRBD1, 5 bases. Sequenced input: peripheral blood. The TCR originated in a human donor with active COVID-19. The donor label of this sample is uncertain. The CDR3 reads CASSFLTGVLDEQFF. The CDR3 DNA sequence: TGTGCCAGCAGCTTTCTTACAGGAGTTCTGGATGAGCAGTTCTTC.